The 18 T cell receptor beta chains reported below all come from one sample, sequenced in a study of blood T cells in healthy people across ages (dated by TCRdb to about 2015). Libraries were built with 5' RACE. Sequencing instrument: Illumina HiSeq 2500. A second PCR of roughly 7 to 11 cycles was performed with a sample-barcoded 5' primer and a J-beta primer mix. The public reads were reanalyzed by TCRdb: fastp trimming at Q25, MiXCR alignment, in-frame beta chains only. Each record represents a unique CDR3 protein, reported with the most common genes and DNA among its rows. The sample includes 1.5 million to 2 million distinct CDR3 sequences, with 28% observed a single time. Clones ranked in the top ten supply 7.7% of the sample. The sample taken for sequencing was blood. These TCRs come from a woman in her thirties in good health.

The sample holds one count of this clonotype. V usage is TRBV2 and J usage is TRBJ1-2; the D gene is possibly TRBD1 (6 bases). Trimming removed 4 bases from V and 8 bases from J, with 14 bases in between. Germline V lookup: CDR1 SNHLY, CDR2 FYNNEI. This CDR3 spans 13 amino acids. The CDR3 reads CASSATGLGGYTF. CDR3 DNA sequence: TGTGCCAGCAGTGCCACAGGGCTAGGCGGCTACACCTTC. Together with reference TRBV2 and TRBJ1-2, the CDR3 gives the full variable domain: EPEVTQTPSHQVTQMGQEVILRCVPISNHLYFYWYRQILGQKVEFLVSFYNNEISEKSEIFDDQFSVERPDGSNFTLKIRSTKLEDSAMYFCASSATGLGGYTFGSGTRLTVV.

With respect to this clonotype: The junction and the germline gene differ at one end; a read error may be behind it. The J gene is TRBJ1-5, the V gene TRBV12-3 or TRBV12-4; D not certain. The length of the CDR3 is 13 residues. The CDR3 protein is CVSSQDGNRPQHF. In DNA, the CDR3 is TGTGTCAGCAGTCAGGATGGCAATCGGCCCCAGCATTTT.

The chain has TRBV18 and TRBJ2-1, with 8 bases matching TRBD2. Germline CDR1 and CDR2: KGHSH and LQKENI. CDR3 length equals 17 residues. V lost 2 bases, J lost 0 bases, and 6 bases stayed unmatched. The CDR3: CASSPGVAGYSYNEQFF. DNA of the CDR3: TGTGCCAGCTCACCAGGGGTAGCGGGGTACTCCTACAATGAGCAGTTCTTC.

The genes are TRBV6-6 and TRBJ2-1; 11 nucleotides match TRBD2. V was pared by 9 bases and J by 9 bases, with 13 bases of the junction left unmatched. The CDR3 is 15 residues long. CDR1 is MNHNY, CDR2 SVGAGI, per germline (reference sequence). The CDR3 loop is CASRPLAGGPGEQFF. The CDR3 coding sequence is TGTGCCAGTAGACCCTTAGCGGGAGGGCCTGGTGAGCAGTTCTTC.

This rearrangement joins TRBV5-1 to TRBJ2-4, with D hard to call. The CDR3 runs to 14 residues. Germline V gives CDR1 SGHRS, CDR2 YFSETQ. The ends were cut back, 1 base at V and 7 bases at J, with 12 bases in the middle. The CDR3 loop reads CASSLSGVENIQYF. CDR3 nucleotide sequence: TGCGCCAGCAGCTTGTCTGGTGTGGAGAACATTCAGTACTTC.

The rearrangement uses TRBV14 and TRBJ1-1; possibly TRBD1 for D (5 bases). The V end was cut by 2 bases, the J end by 1 base, with 8 bases between. CDR1 and CDR2 from the germline V gene are SGHDN and FVKESK. The CDR3 has 14 amino acids. In DNA form, the CDR3 reads TGTGCCAGCAGCCAAAACAGGAGGAACACTGAAGCTTTCTTT. It codes for CASSQNRRNTEAFF.

The rearrangement joins TRBV2 to TRBJ2-3; D remains ambiguous. The germline V gene has CDR1 SNHLY and CDR2 FYNNEI. Trimming shortened V by 4 bases and J by 0 bases, and 8 bases separated the two germline ends. This CDR3 region has 14 residues. In DNA form, the CDR3 reads TGTGCCAGCAGTGCTGTTGTGAGCACAGATACGCAGTATTTT. Amino acid sequence: CASSAVVSTDTQYF.

Regarding this clonotype: Possible read error: a much larger clone is one base away. V usage is TRBV6-1 and J usage is TRBJ2-5; D ambiguous. The J call may be incorrect, as the DNA end agrees better with TRBJ2-7. The CDR3 loop spans 13 amino acids. Germline lookup yields CDR1 MNHNS and CDR2 SASEGT. This CDR3 reads CASSGEARYEQYF. The CDR3 DNA is TGTGCCAGCAGTGGGGAAGCCCGCTACGAGCAGTACTTC.

Details on this clonotype: At one of its ends the junction is not consistent with the germline gene, which may arise from a read error. The genes are TRBV12-3 or TRBV12-4 and TRBJ2-6, with TRBD1 matching 11 bases. This CDR3 has 18 amino acids. The CDR3 protein is CASSQAGQGGAGANVLTF. CDR3 bases: TGCGCCAGCAGCCAAGCGGGACAGGGGGGGGCTGGGGCCAACGTCCTGACTTTC.

The chain has TRBV12-3 or TRBV12-4 and TRBJ1-5, with TRBD1 as a possible D gene (6 bases). The CDR3 runs 15 residues. V was cut by 3 bases and J by 3 bases, with 12 bases left in between. The CDR3 spells CASSFAQGHNQPQHF. The CDR3 DNA follows: TGTGCCAGCAGTTTTGCACAGGGCCACAATCAGCCCCAGCATTTT.

The rearrangement uses TRBV20-1 and TRBJ2-3; the D is unclear. CDR3 size: 13 residues. Germline loops: CDR1 DFQATT, CDR2 SNEGSKA (reference sequence). V was trimmed by 5 bases and J by 2 bases, leaving 11 bases between them. As DNA, the CDR3 is TGCAGTGCTCAAGCGTACCCCACAGATACGCAGTATTTT. As protein: CSAQAYPTDTQYF.

Ten or more counts support this clonotype. The V gene is TRBV30, the J gene TRBJ2-7, with no clear D. V was trimmed by 4 bases and J by 1 base, leaving 5 bases between them. CDR1 and CDR2 (germline): GTSNPN, SVGIG (reference sequence). The CDR3 loop spans 11 amino acids. CDR3 sequence reads: CAWTISYEQYF. The DNA of the CDR3 is TGTGCCTGGACAATTTCCTACGAGCAGTACTTC.

The chain links TRBV5-1 to TRBJ1-6; D not certain. V lost 4 bases, J lost 5 bases, and 13 bases lay in between. Germline CDR1 is SGHRS and CDR2 is YFSETQ. The CDR3 is 15 residues long. The CDR3 nucleotides read TGCGCCAGCAGCGTACCAGACGGTCATAATTCACCCCTCCACTTT. Its translation: CASSVPDGHNSPLHF.

This rearrangement joins TRBV23-1 to TRBJ2-7; TRBD2 might be the D (5 bases). TRBV23-1 is recorded as an ORF, its role being uncertain. Trimming took off 1 base at V and 2 bases at J, with 9 bases between the two ends. The CDR3 is made up of 14 amino acids. The chain's CDR3 is CASSQLVGTYEQYF. Here the CDR3 DNA reads TGCGCCAGCAGTCAATTGGTCGGGACCTACGAGCAGTACTTC.

This sequence joins TRBV29-1 and TRBJ1-1, with D uncertain. The germline gives CDR1 SQVTM, CDR2 ANQGSEA. V was clipped by 7 bases and J by 2 bases, with 14 bases between them. The CDR3 is made up of 13 amino acids. This CDR3 reads CSAMWGGNTEAFF. The CDR3 nucleotides read TGCAGCGCGATGTGGGGAGGTAACACTGAAGCTTTCTTT. The full variable domain, completed using reference TRBV29-1 and TRBJ1-1, is SAVISQKPSRDICQRGTSLTIQCQVDSQVTMMFWYRQQPGQSLTLIATANQGSEATYESGFVIDKFPISRPNLTFSTLTVSNMSPEDSSIYLCSAMWGGNTEAFFGQGTRLTVV.

The table lists this clonotype with a few counts. The gene calls are TRBV7-9 and TRBJ2-2; D perhaps matches TRBD1 (6 bases). With 5 bases removed from V and 2 bases from J, the gap between germline ends came to 12 bases. This CDR3 contains 15 residues. Germline-derived CDR1 and CDR2 are SEHNR and FQNEAQ (reference sequence). DNA of the CDR3: TGTGCCAGCAGCACCGGGACAAAAAACACCGGGGAGCTGTTTTTT. This encodes CASSTGTKNTGELFF. Using reference TRBV7-9 and TRBJ2-2 for the parts outside the CDR3, the full variable domain is DTGVSQNPRHKITKRGQNVTFRCDPISEHNRLYWYRQTLGQGPEFLTYFQNEAQLEKSRLLSDRFSAERPKGSFSTLEIQRTEQGDSAMYLCASSTGTKNTGELFFGEGSRLTVL.

This clonotype was seen more than once but under ten times. This CDR3 is CASTLGGGGGWNEQFF. DNA for the CDR3: TGTGCCAGCACCCTGGGCGGGGGAGGGGGATGGAATGAGCAGTTCTTC. V is TRBV11-2 and J is TRBJ2-1; tentatively, D is TRBD2 (7 bases). Germline loops: CDR1 SGHAT, CDR2 FQNNGV. The CDR3 is 16 residues long. V lost 7 bases, J lost 7 bases, and 23 bases lay in between. The variable domain in full, completed from reference TRBV11-2 and TRBJ2-1, reads EAGVAQSPRYKIIEKRQSVAFWCNPISGHATLYWYQQILGQGPKLLIQFQNNGVVDDSQLPKDRFSAERLKGVDSTLKIQPAKLEDSAVYLCASTLGGGGGWNEQFFGPGTRLTVL.

This clonotype has more than one count but fewer than ten. This CDR3 reads CASTSRGRGQDTEAFF. CDR3 coding DNA: TGTGCCAGCACCTCTCGGGGCAGGGGGCAGGACACTGAAGCTTTCTTT. V usage is TRBV12-3 or TRBV12-4 and J usage is TRBJ1-1; TRBD1 matches 8 bases. V shed 7 bases, J shed 3 bases, and the junction held 13 bases outside the gene matches. CDR3 length: 16 residues.